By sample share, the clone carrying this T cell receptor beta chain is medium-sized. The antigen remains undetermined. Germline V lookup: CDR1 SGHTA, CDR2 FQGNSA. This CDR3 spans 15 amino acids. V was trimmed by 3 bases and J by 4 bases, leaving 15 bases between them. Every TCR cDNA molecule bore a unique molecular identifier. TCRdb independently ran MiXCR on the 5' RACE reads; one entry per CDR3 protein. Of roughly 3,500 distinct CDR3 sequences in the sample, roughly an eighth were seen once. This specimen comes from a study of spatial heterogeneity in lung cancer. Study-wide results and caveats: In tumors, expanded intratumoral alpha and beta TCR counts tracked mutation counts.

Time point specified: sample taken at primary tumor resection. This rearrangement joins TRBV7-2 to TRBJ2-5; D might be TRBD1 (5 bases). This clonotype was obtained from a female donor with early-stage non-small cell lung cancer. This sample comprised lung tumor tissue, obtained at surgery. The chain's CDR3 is CASSFQQAVGETQYF. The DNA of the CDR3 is TGTGCCAGCAGCTTTCAACAGGCGGTTGGAGAGACCCAGTACTTC.